Below, 7 T cell receptor beta chains from the same sample are listed, as sequenced in a study of CD8 T cells in Susac syndrome. RNA amounts of 0.5 to 1 ug underwent reverse transcription with random hexamers. Using its own MiXCR run on the immunoSEQ multiplex PCR reads, TCRdb lists one record per CDR3 protein. The profile shows 400,000 to 550,000 distinct CDR3 sequences, approximately 85% of them singletons. Input material: CD8+ T cells from PBMCs. The receptor source for this set is a human donor with multiple sclerosis.

In its sample, this clonotype was seen once. This chain connects TRBV27 to TRBJ2-7, with a possible D match to TRBD1 (6 bases). There are 12 residues in the CDR3. V dropped 8 bases and J dropped 6 bases, with 14 bases sitting between them. CDR1 is MNHEY and CDR2 is SMNVEV in the germline V gene (reference sequence). The CDR3 reads CASQGPTGEQYF. Written as DNA, the CDR3 is TGTGCCAGCCAGGGGCCCACTGGCGAGCAGTACTTC.

The rearrangement links TRBV7-8 to TRBJ1-1; weak D call: TRBD1 (6 bases). CDR3 length equals 15 residues. The ends were cut back, 3 bases at V and 1 base at J, with 12 bases in the middle. Germline values: CDR1 SGHVS, CDR2 FQNEAQ. The CDR3 sequence: CASSLVDSRNTEAFF. CDR3 nucleotides: TGTGCCAGCAGCTTGGTGGACAGCCGGAACACTGAAGCTTTCTTT.

In this sample, this clonotype turned up a few times. The genes are TRBV6-1 and TRBJ1-3; TRBD1 matches at 9 bases. The germline CDR1 and CDR2 sequences are MNHNS and SASEGT. This CDR3 has 13 residues. After removal of 5 bases from V and 7 bases from J, the junction contained 3 bases not matched to a gene. The CDR3: CASSTGQGNTIYF. CDR3 coding DNA: TGTGCCAGCAGTACCGGACAGGGGAACACCATATATTTT.

Only a few counts were recorded for this clonotype. For the CDR3, the DNA is TGCGCCAGCAGCCAAGAGACAGATTGGACAATGGAGGACTATGGCTACACCTTC. It is translated as CASSQETDWTMEDYGYTF. The rearrangement links TRBV4-1 to TRBJ1-2; maybe TRBD1 (5 bases). The CDR3 is 18 amino acids. Trimming removed 0 bases at V and 3 bases at J, with 20 bases between. Looked up from germline, CDR1 is MGHRA and CDR2 is YSYEKL.

This clonotype was seen a handful of times. V is TRBV12-3 or TRBV12-4 and J is TRBJ1-5; D remains ambiguous. V shed 5 bases and J shed 0 bases, with 11 bases lying between them. The CDR3 spans 15 residues. The CDR3 is CASSPTDYSNQPQHF. In DNA form, the CDR3 reads TGTGCCAGCAGTCCGACCGATTATAGCAATCAGCCCCAGCATTTT.

The chain uses TRBV5-1 and TRBJ1-2; 7 bases fit TRBD1. This CDR3 region has 14 residues. CDR1 is SGHRS and CDR2 is YFSETQ in the germline V gene. Unmatched junction bases numbered 8, after V lost 4 bases and J lost 5 bases. For the CDR3, the DNA is TGCGCCAGCAGCCTGGGGACAGAAGATTATGGCTACACCTTC. This codes for CASSLGTEDYGYTF.

J is TRBJ1-1 and V is TRBV4-1, with 9 bases matching TRBD1. This CDR3 contains 16 residues. CDR1 MGHRA and CDR2 YSYEKL come from the germline V gene. V trimming: 3 bases; J trimming: 4 bases; junction bases outside the gene matches: 9. This CDR3 is CASSQEPQGAGTEAFF. CDR3 DNA sequence: TGCGCCAGCAGCCAGGAGCCACAGGGGGCTGGCACTGAAGCTTTCTTT.